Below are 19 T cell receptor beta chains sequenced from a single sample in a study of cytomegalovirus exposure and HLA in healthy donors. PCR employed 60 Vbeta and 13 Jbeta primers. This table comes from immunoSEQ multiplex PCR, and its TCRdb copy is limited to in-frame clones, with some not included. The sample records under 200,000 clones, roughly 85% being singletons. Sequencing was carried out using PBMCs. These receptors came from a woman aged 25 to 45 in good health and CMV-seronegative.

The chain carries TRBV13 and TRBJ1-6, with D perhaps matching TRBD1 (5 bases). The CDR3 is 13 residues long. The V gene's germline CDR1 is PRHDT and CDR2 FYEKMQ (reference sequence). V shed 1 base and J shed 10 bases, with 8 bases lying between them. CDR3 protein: CASSLAGVSPLHF. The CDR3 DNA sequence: TGTGCCAGCAGCTTAGCGGGGGTGTCACCCCTCCACTTT.

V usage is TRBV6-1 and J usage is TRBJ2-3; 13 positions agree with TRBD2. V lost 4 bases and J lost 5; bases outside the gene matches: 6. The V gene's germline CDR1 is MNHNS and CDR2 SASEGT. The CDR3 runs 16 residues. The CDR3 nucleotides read TGTGCCAGCAGTGGACTACTAGCGGGAGGGGAAGATACGCAGTATTTT. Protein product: CASSGLLAGGEDTQYF.

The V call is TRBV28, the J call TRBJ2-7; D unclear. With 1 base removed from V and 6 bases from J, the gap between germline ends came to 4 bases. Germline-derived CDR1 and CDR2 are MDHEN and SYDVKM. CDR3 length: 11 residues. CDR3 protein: CASSLFREQYF. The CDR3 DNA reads TGTGCCAGCAGTTTATTTCGCGAGCAGTACTTC. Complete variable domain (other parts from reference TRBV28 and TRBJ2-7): DVKVTQSSRYLVKRTGEKVFLECVQDMDHENMFWYRQDPGLGLRLIYFSYDVKMKEKGDIPEGYSVSREKKERFSLILESASTNQTSMYLCASSLFREQYFGPGTRLTVT.

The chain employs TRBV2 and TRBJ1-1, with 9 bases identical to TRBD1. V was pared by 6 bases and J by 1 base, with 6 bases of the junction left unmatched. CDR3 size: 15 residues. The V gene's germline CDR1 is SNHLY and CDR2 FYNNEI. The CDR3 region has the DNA TGTGCCAGCAGCCGATCGGACAGGGGGAACACTGAAGCTTTCTTT. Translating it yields CASSRSDRGNTEAFF.

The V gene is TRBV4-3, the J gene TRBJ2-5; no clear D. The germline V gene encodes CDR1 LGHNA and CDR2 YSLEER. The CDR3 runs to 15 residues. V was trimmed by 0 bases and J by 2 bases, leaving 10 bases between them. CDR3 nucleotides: TGCGCCAGCAGCCAAGATCTGGCGGAACAAGAGACCCAGTACTTC. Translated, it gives CASSQDLAEQETQYF.

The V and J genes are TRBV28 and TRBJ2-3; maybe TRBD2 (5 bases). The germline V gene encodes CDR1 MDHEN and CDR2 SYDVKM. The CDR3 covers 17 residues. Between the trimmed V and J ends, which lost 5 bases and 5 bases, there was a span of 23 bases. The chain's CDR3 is CASSPVSGRRAKDTQYF. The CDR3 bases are TGTGCCAGCAGTCCCGTGAGTGGGAGAAGGGCGAAAGATACGCAGTATTTT.

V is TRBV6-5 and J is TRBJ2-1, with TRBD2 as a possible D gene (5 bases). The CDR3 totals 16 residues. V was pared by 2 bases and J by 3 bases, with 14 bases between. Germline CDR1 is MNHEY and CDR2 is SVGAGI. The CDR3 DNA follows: TGTGCCAGCAGTTACGAAGGAGGAAAGAACTACAATGAGCAGTTCTTC. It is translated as CASSYEGGKNYNEQFF.

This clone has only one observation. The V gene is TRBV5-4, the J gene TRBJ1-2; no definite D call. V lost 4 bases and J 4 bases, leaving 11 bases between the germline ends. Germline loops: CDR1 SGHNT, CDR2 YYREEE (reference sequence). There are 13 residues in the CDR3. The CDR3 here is CASSAGSGYGYTF. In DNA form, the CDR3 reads TGTGCCAGCAGCGCGGGAAGCGGCTATGGCTACACCTTC.

Written as DNA, the CDR3 is TGTGCCAGCAGCTTGAACAGCTTATACAATGAGCAGTTCTTC. Its translation is CASSLNSLYNEQFF. V and J are TRBV7-9 and TRBJ2-1; D is unresolved. The V and J ends lost 3 bases and 4 bases respectively, with 10 bases between them. Germline V gene data show CDR1 as SEHNR and CDR2 as FQNEAQ (reference sequence). CDR3 size: 14 residues.

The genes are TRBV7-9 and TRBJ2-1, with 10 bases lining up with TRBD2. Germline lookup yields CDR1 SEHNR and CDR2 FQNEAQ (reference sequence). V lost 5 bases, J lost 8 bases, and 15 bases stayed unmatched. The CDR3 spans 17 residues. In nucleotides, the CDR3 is TGTGCCAGCAGCCCTCGGGTAGGGACTAGCGACTCTTATGAGCAGTTCTTC. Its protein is CASSPRVGTSDSYEQFF.

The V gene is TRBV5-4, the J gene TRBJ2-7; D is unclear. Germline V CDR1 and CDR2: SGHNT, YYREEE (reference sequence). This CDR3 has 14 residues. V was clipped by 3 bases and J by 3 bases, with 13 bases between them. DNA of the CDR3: TGTGCCAGCAGCTCACGAGGTGAGATCTACGAGCAGTACTTC. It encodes CASSSRGEIYEQYF.

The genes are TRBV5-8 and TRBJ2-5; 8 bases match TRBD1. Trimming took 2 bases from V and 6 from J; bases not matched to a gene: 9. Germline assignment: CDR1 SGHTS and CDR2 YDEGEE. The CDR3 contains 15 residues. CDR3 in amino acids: CASSFRTGSSKTQYF. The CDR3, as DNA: TGTGCCAGCAGCTTTAGGACAGGGAGTTCGAAGACCCAGTACTTC.

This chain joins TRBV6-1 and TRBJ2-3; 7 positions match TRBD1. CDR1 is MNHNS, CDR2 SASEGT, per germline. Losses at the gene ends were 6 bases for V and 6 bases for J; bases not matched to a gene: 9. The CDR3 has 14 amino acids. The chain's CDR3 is CASRDGTVGDTQYF. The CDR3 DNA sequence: TGTGCCAGCAGGGACGGGACAGTCGGGGATACGCAGTATTTT.

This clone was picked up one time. CDR3 DNA sequence: TGCGCCAGTACCAGGGGGATCGGGGAGCTGTTTTTT. Translated, it gives CASTRGIGELFF. The V call is TRBV5-1, the J call TRBJ2-2; TRBD1 agrees at 7 bases. The junction had 5 bases not matched to a gene; V was cut back by 8 bases and J by 7 bases. The germline CDR1 and CDR2 sequences are SGHRS and YFSETQ. The CDR3 contains 12 residues.

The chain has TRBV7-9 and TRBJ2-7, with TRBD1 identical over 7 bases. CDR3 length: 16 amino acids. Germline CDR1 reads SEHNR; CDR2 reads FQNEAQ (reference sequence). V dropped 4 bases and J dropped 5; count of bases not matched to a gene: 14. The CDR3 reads CASSSDRALLPDEQYF. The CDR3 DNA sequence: TGTGCCAGCAGCTCCGACAGGGCCCTCCTCCCTGACGAGCAGTACTTC.

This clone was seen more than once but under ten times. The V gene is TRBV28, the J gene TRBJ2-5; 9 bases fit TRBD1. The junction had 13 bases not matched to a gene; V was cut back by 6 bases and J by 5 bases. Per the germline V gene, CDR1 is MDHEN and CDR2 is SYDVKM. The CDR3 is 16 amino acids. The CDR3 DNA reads TGTGCCAGCAGGGGGACAGGGAAGAGCGGGACGGAGACCCAGTACTTC. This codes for CASRGTGKSGTETQYF.

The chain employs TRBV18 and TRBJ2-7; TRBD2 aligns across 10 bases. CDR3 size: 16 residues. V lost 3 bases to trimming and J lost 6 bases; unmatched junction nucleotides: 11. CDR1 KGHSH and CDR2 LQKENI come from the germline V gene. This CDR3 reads CASSPLLTSGIGEQYF. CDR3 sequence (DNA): TGTGCCAGCTCACCCCTTCTAACTAGCGGGATTGGCGAGCAGTACTTC.

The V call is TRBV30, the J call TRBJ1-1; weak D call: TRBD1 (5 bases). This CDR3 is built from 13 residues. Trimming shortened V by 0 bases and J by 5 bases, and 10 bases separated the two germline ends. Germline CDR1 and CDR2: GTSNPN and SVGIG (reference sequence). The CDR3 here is CAWSVSGGTEAFF. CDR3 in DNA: TGTGCCTGGAGTGTTAGTGGGGGGACTGAAGCTTTCTTT.

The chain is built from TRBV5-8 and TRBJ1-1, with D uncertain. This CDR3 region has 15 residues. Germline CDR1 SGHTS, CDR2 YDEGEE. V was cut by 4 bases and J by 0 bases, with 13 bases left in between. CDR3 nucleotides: TGTGCCAGCAGCCTCCAACAAATCATGAACACTGAAGCTTTCTTT. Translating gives CASSLQQIMNTEAFF.